This T cell receptor beta chain was sequenced for a study of T cells in Graves' hyperthyroidism and ophthalmopathy. Overall study results and limits: Researchers report that a 13 V-J model separated ophthalmopathy from stable hyperthyroidism.

CDR3 size: 15 residues. Looked up from germline, CDR1 is SGHRS and CDR2 is YFSETQ. In regard to this clonotype: The antigen remains undetermined. Relative to the germline gene, one junction end is altered; a read error may explain this.

Amplified TCR beta CDR3 regions derived from RNA transcripts. HTBI primers were employed in a first-round RT-PCR of the TCR CDR3. TCRdb called the multiplex PCR reads again in MiXCR, with one record for every CDR3 protein. The data hold about 680,000 distinct CDR3 sequences, with under 45% observed a single time. The chain combines TRBV5-1 with TRBJ2-2, with 11 bases identical to TRBD2. The TCR was taken from a woman between 40 and 50 years old with Graves' hyperthyroidism. Sequencing was carried out using blood. The CDR3 protein is CASSQVLAGAGELFF. CDR3 bases: TGTGCCAGCAGCCAAGTACTAGCGGGAGCCGGGGAGCTGTTTTTT. The entire variable domain, with the rest obtained from reference TRBV5-1 and TRBJ2-2, is as follows: KAGVTQTPRYLIKTRGQQVTLSCSPISGHRSVSWYQQTPGQGLQFLFEYFSETQRNKGNFPGRFSGRQFSNSRSEMNVSTLELGDSALYLCASSQVLAGAGELFFGEGSRLTVL.